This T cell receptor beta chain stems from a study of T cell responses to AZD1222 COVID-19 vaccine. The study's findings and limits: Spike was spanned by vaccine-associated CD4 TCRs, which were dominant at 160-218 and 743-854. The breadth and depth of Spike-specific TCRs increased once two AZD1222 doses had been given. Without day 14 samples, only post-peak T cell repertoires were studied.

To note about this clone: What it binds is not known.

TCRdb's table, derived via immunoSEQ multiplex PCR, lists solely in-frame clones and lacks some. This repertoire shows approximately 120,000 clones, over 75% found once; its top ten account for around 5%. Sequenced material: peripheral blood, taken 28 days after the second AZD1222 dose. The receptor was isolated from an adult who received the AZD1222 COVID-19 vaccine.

The CDR3 is CSARIDEQFF. The CDR3 coding sequence is TGCAGTGCTAGAATTGATGAGCAGTTCTTC. This chain uses TRBV20-1 with TRBJ2-1; D is unclear. The V gene lost 2 bases and the J gene lost 8 bases, with 4 bases spanning the gap. The CDR3 has 10 residues. The V gene's germline CDR1 is DFQATT and CDR2 SNEGSKA (reference sequence).